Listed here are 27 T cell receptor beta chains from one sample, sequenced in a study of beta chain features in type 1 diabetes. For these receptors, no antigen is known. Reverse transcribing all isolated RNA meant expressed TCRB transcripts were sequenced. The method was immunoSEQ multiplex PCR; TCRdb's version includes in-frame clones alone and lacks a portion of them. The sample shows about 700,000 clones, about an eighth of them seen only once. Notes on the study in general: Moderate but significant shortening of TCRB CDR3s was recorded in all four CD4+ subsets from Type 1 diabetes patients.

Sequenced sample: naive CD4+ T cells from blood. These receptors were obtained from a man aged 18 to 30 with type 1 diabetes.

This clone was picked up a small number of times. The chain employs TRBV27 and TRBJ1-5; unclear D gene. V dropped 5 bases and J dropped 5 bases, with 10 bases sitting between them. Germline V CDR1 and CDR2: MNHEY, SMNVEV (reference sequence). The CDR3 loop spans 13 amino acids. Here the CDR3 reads CASSLRQDQPQHF. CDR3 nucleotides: TGTGCCAGCAGTCTAAGGCAGGATCAGCCCCAGCATTTT.

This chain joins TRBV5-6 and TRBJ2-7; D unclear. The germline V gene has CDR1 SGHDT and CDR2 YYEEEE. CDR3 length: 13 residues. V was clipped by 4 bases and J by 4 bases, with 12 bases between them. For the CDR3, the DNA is TGTGCCAGCAGCCCCTCCGTCCCTTACGAGCAGTACTTC. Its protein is CASSPSVPYEQYF.

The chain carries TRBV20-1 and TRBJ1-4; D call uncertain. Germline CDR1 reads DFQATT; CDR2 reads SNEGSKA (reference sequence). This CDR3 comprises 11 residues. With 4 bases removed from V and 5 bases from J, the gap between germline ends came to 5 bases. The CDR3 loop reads CSAIYNEKLFF. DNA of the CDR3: TGCAGTGCTATCTACAATGAAAAACTGTTTTTT.

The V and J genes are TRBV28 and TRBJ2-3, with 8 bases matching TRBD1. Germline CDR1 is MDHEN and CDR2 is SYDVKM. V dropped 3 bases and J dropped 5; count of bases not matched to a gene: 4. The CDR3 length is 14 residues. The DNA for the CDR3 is TGTGCCAGCAGTTTCTTGGACAGGGAAGATACGCAGTATTTT. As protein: CASSFLDREDTQYF.

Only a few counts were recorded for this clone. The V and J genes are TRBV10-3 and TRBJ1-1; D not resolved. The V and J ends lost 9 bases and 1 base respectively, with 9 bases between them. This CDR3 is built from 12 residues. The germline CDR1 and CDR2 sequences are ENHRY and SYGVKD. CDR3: CAIGIRNTEAFF. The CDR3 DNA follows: TGTGCCATAGGAATAAGGAACACTGAAGCTTTCTTT.

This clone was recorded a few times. The CDR3 sequence: CASSLEGQGITEAFF. The CDR3 DNA sequence: TGCGCCAGCAGCCTAGAGGGACAGGGAATCACTGAAGCTTTCTTT. V usage is TRBV5-1 and J usage is TRBJ1-1; 9 bases are shared with TRBD1. Germline trimming cut 4 bases from V and 4 bases from J; bases unmatched to any gene: 8. Germline lookup yields CDR1 SGHRS and CDR2 YFSETQ. The length of the CDR3 is 15 residues.

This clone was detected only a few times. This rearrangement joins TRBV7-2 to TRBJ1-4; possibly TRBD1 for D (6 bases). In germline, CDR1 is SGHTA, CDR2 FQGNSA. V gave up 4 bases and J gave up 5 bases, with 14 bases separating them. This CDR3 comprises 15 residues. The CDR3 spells CASSSSRTENEKLFF. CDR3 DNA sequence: TGTGCCAGCAGCTCCTCCAGGACAGAGAATGAAAAACTGTTTTTT. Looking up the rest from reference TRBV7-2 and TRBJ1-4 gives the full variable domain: GAGVSQSPSNKVTEKGKDVELRCDPISGHTALYWYRQSLGQGLEFLIYFQGNSAPDKSGLPSDRFSAERTGGSVSTLTIQRTQQEDSAVYLCASSSSRTENEKLFFGSGTQLSVL.

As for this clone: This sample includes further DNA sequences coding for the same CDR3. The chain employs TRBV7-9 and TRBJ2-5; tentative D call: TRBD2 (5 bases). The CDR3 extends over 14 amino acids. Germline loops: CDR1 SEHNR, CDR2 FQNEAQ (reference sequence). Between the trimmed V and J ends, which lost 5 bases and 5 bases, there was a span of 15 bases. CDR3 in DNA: TGTGCCAGCAGCCCAACGGGTCGGAGGGAGACCCAGTACTTC. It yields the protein CASSPTGRRETQYF.

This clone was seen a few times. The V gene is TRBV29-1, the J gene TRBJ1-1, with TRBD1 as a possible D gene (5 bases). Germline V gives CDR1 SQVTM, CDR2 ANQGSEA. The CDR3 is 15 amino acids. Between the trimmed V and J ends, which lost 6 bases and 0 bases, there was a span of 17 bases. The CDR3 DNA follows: TGCAGCGTGAAAGAGCAGGGATTTTTGAACACTGAAGCTTTCTTT. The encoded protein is CSVKEQGFLNTEAFF.

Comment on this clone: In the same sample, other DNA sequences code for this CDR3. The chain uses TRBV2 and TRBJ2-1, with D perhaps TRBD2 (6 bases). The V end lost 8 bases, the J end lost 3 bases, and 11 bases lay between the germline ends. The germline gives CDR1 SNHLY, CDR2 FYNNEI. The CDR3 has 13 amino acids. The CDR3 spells CASRDFIYNEQFF. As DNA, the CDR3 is TGTGCCAGCCGGGACTTTATCTACAATGAGCAGTTCTTC. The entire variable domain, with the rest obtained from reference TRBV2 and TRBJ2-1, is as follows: EPEVTQTPSHQVTQMGQEVILRCVPISNHLYFYWYRQILGQKVEFLVSFYNNEISEKSEIFDDQFSVERPDGSNFTLKIRSTKLEDSAMYFCASRDFIYNEQFFGPGTRLTVL.

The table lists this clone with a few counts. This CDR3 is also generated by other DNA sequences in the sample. CDR3 bases: TGTGCCAGCAGTTACTCGGGGAGTACAGATACGCAGTATTTT. It specifies CASSYSGSTDTQYF. This chain joins TRBV6-5 and TRBJ2-3; a weak D match, TRBD2 (5 bases). The CDR3 contains 14 residues. Germline assignment: CDR1 MNHEY and CDR2 SVGAGI. With 0 bases removed from V and 3 bases from J, the gap between germline ends came to 7 bases.

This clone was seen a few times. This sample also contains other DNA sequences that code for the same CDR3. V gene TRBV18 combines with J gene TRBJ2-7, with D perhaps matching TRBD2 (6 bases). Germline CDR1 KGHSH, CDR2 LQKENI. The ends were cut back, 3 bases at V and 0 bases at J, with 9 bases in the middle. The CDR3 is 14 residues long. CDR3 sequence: CASSPPGSSYEQYF. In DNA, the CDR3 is TGTGCCAGCTCACCTCCCGGGAGCTCCTACGAGCAGTACTTC.

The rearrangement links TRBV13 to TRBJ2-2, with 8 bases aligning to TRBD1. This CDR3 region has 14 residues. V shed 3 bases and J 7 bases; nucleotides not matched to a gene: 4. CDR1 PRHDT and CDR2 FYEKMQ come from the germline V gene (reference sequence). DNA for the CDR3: TGTGCCAGCAGCTTGACAGGGGTTGGCGGGGAGCTGTTTTTT. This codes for CASSLTGVGGELFF.

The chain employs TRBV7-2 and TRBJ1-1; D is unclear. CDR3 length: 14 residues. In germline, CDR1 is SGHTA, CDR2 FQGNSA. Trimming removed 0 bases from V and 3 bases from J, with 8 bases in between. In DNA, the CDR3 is TGTGCCAGCAGCTTAGCGAGCAGAGACACTGAAGCTTTCTTT. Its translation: CASSLASRDTEAFF.

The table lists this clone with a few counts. The CDR3 here is CASSFQRGGLIQETQYF. CDR3 nucleotides: TGTGCCAGCAGTTTCCAGCGGGGGGGCCTCATTCAAGAGACCCAGTACTTC. The rearrangement joins TRBV28 to TRBJ2-5; 10 bases line up with TRBD2. CDR3 size: 17 residues. The J segment lost 2 bases and the V segment lost 3 bases, leaving 9 bases of the junction unmatched. The germline CDR1 and CDR2 sequences are MDHEN and SYDVKM.

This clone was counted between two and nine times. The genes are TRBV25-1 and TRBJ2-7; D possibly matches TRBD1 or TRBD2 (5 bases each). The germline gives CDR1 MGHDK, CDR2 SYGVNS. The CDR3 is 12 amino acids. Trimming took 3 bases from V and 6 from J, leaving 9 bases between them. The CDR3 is CASSEGVSEQYF. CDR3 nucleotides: TGTGCCAGCAGTGAGGGGGTGTCCGAGCAGTACTTC.

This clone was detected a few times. The CDR3 sequence: CASSLTGRTNEKLFF. Here the CDR3 DNA reads TGTGCCAGCAGCTTAACCGGAAGAACTAATGAAAAACTGTTTTTT. The gene calls are TRBV7-8 and TRBJ1-4, with D hard to call. Germline assignment: CDR1 SGHVS and CDR2 FQNEAQ. The CDR3 spans 15 residues. V dropped 2 bases and J dropped 1 base, with 8 bases sitting between them.

CDR3: CASSIGQGPYGYTF. The CDR3 nucleotides read TGTGCCAGCAGTATTGGACAGGGCCCTTATGGCTACACCTTC. The gene calls are TRBV2 and TRBJ1-2; 8 bases line up with TRBD1. The CDR3 runs to 14 residues. The V and J ends lost 5 bases and 5 bases, in that order; junction bases with no gene match: 7. Germline V gene data show CDR1 as SNHLY and CDR2 as FYNNEI.

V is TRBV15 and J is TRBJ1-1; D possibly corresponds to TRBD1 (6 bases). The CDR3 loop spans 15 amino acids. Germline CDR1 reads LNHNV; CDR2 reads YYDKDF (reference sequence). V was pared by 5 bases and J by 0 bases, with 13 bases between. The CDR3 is CATSPGGGLNTEAFF. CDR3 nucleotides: TGTGCCACCAGCCCCGGGGGGGGCCTGAACACTGAAGCTTTCTTT.

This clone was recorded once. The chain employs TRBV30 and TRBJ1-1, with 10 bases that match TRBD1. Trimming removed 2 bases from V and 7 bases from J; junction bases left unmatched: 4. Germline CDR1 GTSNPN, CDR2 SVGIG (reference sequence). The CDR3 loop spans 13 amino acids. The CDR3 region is CAWSLTGGREAFF. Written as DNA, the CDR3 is TGTGCCTGGAGTTTGACAGGGGGCCGTGAAGCTTTCTTT.

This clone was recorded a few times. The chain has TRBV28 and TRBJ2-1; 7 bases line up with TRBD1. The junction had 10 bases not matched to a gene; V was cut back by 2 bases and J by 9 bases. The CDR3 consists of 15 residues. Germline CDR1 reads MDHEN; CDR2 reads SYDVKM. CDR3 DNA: TGTGCCAGCAGTTTACAGCAGGGGGTAAGGGGTGAGCAGTTCTTC. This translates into CASSLQQGVRGEQFF.

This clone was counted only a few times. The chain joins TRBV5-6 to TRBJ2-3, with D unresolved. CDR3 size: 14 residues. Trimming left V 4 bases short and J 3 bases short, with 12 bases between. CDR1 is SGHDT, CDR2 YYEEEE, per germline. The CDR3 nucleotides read TGTGCCAGCAGCGCCGGGCTTGGGACAGATACGCAGTATTTT. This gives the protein CASSAGLGTDTQYF.

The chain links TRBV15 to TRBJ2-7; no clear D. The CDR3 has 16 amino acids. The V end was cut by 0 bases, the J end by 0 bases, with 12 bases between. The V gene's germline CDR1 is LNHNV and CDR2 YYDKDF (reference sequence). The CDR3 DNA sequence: TGTGCCACCAGCAGAGATCTTCTTTCGGTCTCCTACGAGCAGTACTTC. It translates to CATSRDLLSVSYEQYF.

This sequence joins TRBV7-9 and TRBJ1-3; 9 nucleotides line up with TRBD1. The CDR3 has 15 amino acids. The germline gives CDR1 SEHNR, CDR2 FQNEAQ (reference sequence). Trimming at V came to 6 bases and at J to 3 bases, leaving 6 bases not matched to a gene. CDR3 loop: CASRVQGAHGNTIYF. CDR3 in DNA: TGTGCCAGCAGGGTACAGGGGGCTCATGGAAACACCATATATTTT.

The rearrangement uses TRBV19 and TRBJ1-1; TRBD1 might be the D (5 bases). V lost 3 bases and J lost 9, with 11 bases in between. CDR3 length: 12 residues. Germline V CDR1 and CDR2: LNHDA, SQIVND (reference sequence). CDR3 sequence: CASSMGEGQAFF. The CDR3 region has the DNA TGTGCCAGTAGTATGGGGGAGGGCCAAGCTTTCTTT.

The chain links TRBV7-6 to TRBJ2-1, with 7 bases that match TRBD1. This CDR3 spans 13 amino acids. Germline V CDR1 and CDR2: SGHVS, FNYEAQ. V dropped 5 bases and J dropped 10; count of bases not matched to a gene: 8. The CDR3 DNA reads TGTGCCAGCAGCCAGCAAGACAGGGTCGAGCAGTTCTTC. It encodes CASSQQDRVEQFF.

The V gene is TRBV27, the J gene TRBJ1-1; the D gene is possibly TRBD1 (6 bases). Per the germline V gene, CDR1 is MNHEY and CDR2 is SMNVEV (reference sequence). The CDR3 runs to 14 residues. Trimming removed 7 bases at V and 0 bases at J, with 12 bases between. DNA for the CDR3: TGTGCCAGCAACCCTGGACAGCTGAACACTGAAGCTTTCTTT. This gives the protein CASNPGQLNTEAFF.